Following are 3 T cell receptor beta chains from one sample sequenced in a study of technical replicates of blood from several donors. The assay was immunoSEQ multiplex PCR, and TCRdb's table has in-frame clones only and misses some. The sample includes around 79,000 clones, approximately 94% of them seen just once. The sample was T cells isolated from PBMCs. The source of these receptors is a human donor in good health.

The V gene is TRBV28, the J gene TRBJ1-2; TRBD1 matches at 10 bases. Germline CDR1 reads MDHEN; CDR2 reads SYDVKM. V shed 4 bases, J shed 8 bases, and the junction held 10 bases outside the gene matches. The CDR3 extends over 15 amino acids. CDR3 region: CASSSRDRGFGGYTF. CDR3 nucleotide sequence: TGTGCCAGCAGTTCCCGGGACAGGGGTTTCGGCGGCTACACCTTC.

The V call is TRBV18, the J call TRBJ2-3, with 8 positions matching TRBD1. The CDR3 spans 15 residues. The ends lost 6 bases at V and 3 bases at J; junction bases unmatched: 8. CDR1 is KGHSH and CDR2 is LQKENI in the germline V gene. In DNA form, the CDR3 reads TGTGCCAGCTCCAGGACAGGGACGGATACAGATACGCAGTATTTT. As protein: CASSRTGTDTDTQYF.

Concerning this clone itself: At one end the junction does not follow the germline gene, possibly because of a read error. The chain employs TRBV6-1 and TRBJ1-2; D not resolved. The CDR3 has 12 residues. Looked up from germline, CDR1 is MNHNS and CDR2 is SASEGT. CDR3 sequence: CTVRPTNYGYTF. The CDR3 DNA reads as TGCACAGTTCGACCAACTAACTATGGCTACACCTTC.